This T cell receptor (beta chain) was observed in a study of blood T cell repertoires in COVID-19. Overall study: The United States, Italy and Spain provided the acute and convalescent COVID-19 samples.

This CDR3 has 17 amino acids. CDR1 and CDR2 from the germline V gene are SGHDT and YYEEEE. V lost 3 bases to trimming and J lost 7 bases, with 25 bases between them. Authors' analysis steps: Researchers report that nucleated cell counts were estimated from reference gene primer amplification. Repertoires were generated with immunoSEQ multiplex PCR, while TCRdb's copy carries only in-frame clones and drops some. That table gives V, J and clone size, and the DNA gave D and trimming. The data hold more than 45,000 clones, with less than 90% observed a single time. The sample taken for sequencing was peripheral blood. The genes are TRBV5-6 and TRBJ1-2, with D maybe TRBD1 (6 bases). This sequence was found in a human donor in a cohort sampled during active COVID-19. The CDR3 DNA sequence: TGTGCCAGCAGCTCATACCCGGGTGGGACATCGTTTTTTGGCTACACCTTC. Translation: CASSSYPGGTSFFGYTF. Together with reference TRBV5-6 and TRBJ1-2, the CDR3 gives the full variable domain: DAGVTQSPTHLIKTRGQQVTLRCSPKSGHDTVSWYQQALGQGPQFIFQYYEEEERQRGNFPDRFSGHQFPNYSSELNVNALLLGDSALYLCASSSYPGGTSFFGYTFGSGTRLTVV.